This T cell receptor beta chain was captured by sequencing in a study of T cell repertoires in cytomegalovirus infection. TCRdb passed the reads through MiXCR, listing each CDR3 protein once. In the table there are about a million distinct CDR3 sequences, more than 25% of which are singletons. V lost 3 bases and J lost 5, with 19 bases in between. The CDR3 totals 16 residues. Looked up from germline, CDR1 is LNHDA and CDR2 is SQIVND (reference sequence). As regards this clonotype: Its antigen is undetermined.

The chain is built from TRBV19 and TRBJ2-5, with D possibly matching TRBD1 (6 bases). Sequencing used cultured CD8+ T cells from PBMCs, obtained from culture after CMV antigen stimulation. The TCR comes from a human donor in good health (CMV status not recorded). Some clones in this sample may be carry-over from other donors' samples. The CDR3 DNA sequence: TGTGCCAGTAGTATCTATGGAGTCAGGGGATACGAGACCCAGTACTTC. Protein product: CASSIYGVRGYETQYF.